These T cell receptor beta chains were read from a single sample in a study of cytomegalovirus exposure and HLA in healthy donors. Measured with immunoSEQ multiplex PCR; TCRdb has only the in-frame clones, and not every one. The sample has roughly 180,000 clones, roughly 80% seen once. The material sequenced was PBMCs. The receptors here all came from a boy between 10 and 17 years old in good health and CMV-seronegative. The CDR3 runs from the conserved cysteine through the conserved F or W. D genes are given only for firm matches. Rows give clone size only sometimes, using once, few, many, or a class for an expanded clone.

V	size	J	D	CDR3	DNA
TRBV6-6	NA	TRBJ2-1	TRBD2	CASSYDKLARAVF	TGTGCCAGCAGTTATGATAAACTAGCGAGAGCAGTCTTC
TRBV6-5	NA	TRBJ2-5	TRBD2	CASSYSWGGGRETQYF	TGTGCCAGCAGTTACTCGTGGGGCGGGGGGAGGGAGACCCAGTACTTC
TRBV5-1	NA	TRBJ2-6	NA	CASSLVPGVASSGANVLTF	TGCGCCAGCAGCTTGGTTCCCGGTGTAGCGAGCTCTGGGGCCAACGTCCTGACTTTC
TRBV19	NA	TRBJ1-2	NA	CASSITGLYGYTF	TGTGCCAGTAGTATCACAGGGCTGTATGGCTACACCTTC
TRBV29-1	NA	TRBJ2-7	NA	CSVVGNSYEQYF	TGCAGCGTTGTTGGCAACTCCTACGAGCAGTACTTC
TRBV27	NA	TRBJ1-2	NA	CASSYLPLLAYGYTF	TGTGCCAGCAGTTATCTGCCCTTATTGGCCTATGGCTACACCTTC
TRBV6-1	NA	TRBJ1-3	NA	CASSEPRAGRGNTIYF	TGTGCCAGCAGTGAGCCGCGCGCGGGGCGAGGAAACACCATATATTTT
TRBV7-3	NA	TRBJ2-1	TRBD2	CASSLGLAGGAEQFF	TGTGCCAGCAGCTTAGGACTAGCGGGCGGGGCTGAGCAGTTCTTC
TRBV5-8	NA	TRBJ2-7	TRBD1	CASSNNRDRGSYEQYF	TGTGCCAGCAGCAACAACCGGGACAGGGGATCTTACGAGCAGTACTTC
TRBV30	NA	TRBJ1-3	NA	CAWSAGSGNTIYF	TGTGCCTGGAGTGCAGGGTCTGGAAACACCATATATTTT
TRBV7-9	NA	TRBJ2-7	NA	CASSFPGTLMTYEQYF	TGTGCCAGCAGCTTCCCCGGGACACTCATGACGTACGAGCAGTACTTC
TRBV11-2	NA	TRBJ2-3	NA	CASSLDRGSGTDTQYF	TGTGCCAGCAGCTTAGACCGAGGGAGCGGCACAGATACGCAGTATTTT
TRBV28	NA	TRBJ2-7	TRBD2	CASSFLGVAGAYYEQYF	TGTGCCAGCAGTTTCCTAGGTGTAGCGGGAGCCTACTACGAGCAGTACTTC
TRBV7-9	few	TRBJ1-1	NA	CASSLVNGWQGTMNTEAFF	TGTGCCAGCAGCTTAGTGAATGGCTGGCAGGGGACGATGAACACTGAAGCTTTCTTT
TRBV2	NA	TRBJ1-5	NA	CASSEVAGAGQPQHF	TGTGCCAGCAGTGAAGTCGCGGGCGCGGGTCAGCCCCAGCATTTT
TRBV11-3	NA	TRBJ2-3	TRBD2	CASSIAGGPTDTQYF	TGTGCCAGCAGCATAGCGGGAGGGCCGACAGATACGCAGTATTTT
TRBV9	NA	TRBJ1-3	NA	CASSVDVRGAGNTIYF	TGTGCCAGCAGCGTAGATGTCAGGGGTGCTGGAAACACCATATATTTT
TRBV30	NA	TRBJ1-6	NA	CAWRRQSDNSPLHF	TGTGCCTGGAGGAGACAGAGCGATAATTCACCCCTCCACTTT
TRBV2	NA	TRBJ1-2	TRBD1	CASSEGQGAAYGYTF	TGTGCCAGCAGTGAGGGACAGGGGGCGGCTTATGGCTACACCTTC
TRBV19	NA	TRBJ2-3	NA	CASSSPVGPILSTDTQYF	TGTGCCAGTAGTTCTCCAGTGGGGCCAATACTTAGCACAGATACGCAGTATTTT